This TCR beta chain was observed in a study of T-cell reconstitution after alpha-beta-depleted transplantation in children. CDR3 length: 15 residues. V gave up 3 bases and J gave up 4 bases; unmatched junction bases: 4. Per germline, CDR1 LNHNV and CDR2 YYDKDF (reference sequence). In this sample, this clonotype turned up once. Unique molecular identifiers were incorporated into the prepared TCRbeta library. Via MiXCR, TCRdb re-called the PCR reads, giving one row per CDR3 protein. The sample carries some 520,000 distinct CDR3 sequences, approximately 32% recorded once. The sample consisted of PBMCs from the stem cell graft donor, taken from the stem cell graft. The rearrangement joins TRBV15 to TRBJ1-5, with 9 bases lining up with TRBD1. The TCR was taken from a human donor who donated a stem cell graft to a child with aplastic anemia. CDR3 coding DNA: TGTGCCACCAGCAGGGAGGGACAGGGTAATCAGCCCCAGCATTTT. This gives the protein CATSREGQGNQPQHF.